The text below deals with one T cell receptor (beta chain). Its recognized antigen is unknown. The input lacks base qualities; no much larger clone sits a single base away. The library was built by means of the immunoSEQ multiplex PCR assay. TCRdb stores this immuneACCESS table with in-frame sequences only. Part of the clones is absent; in the studies checked, under half of the shortfall reflects unresolved V genes, and no reason is known for the rest. The sample table records 65,000 to 100,000 clones; more than 70% of these occur just once. Of the sample, over 15% is held by the ten largest clones. The sample comes from a study of control samples from healthy donors and cancer patients (dated by TCRdb to 2018 to 2021). CDR1 SGHTA and CDR2 FQGNSA are derived from the germline V gene. Counted from cysteine to phenylalanine, this CDR3 has 16 amino acids. The kept DNA is CDR3 alone, 48 bases in frame from the first base. Trimmed from V: 8 bases; trimmed from J: 6 bases; junction bases lacking a gene match: 14.

Here the chain combines TRBV7-2 and TRBJ2-5, and TRBD2 aligns with 11 junction nucleotides. The material sequenced was blood. The sequence came from a man aged 50 or older in good health. The DNA sequence reads TGTGCCAGCGCAGTGGGGGCTAGCGGGGGGAGAAAGACCCAGTACTTC. This encodes CASAVGASGGRKTQYF.